What follows describes a single T cell receptor beta chain. The data belong to a study of T cell changes during pregnancy in multiple sclerosis. After removal of 4 bases from V and 2 bases from J, the junction contained 11 bases not matched to a gene. Germline CDR1 reads SGHRS; CDR2 reads YFSETQ. CDR3 length: 16 residues. TCRdb's copy holds only in-frame clones and misses some; the assay was immunoSEQ multiplex PCR. The profile shows 45,000 to 50,000 clones, more than 85% of them singletons. The receptor was derived from a female donor with multiple sclerosis, enrolled in a pregnancy study. This chain links TRBV5-1 with TRBJ2-7; 8 bases are a match to TRBD2. The sequencing used CD8+ T cells from peripheral blood mononuclear cells, collected after pregnancy. CDR3 sequence reads: CASSVELLAVTYEQYF. The CDR3 DNA reads TGCGCCAGCAGCGTGGAACTACTAGCGGTTACCTACGAGCAGTACTTC.